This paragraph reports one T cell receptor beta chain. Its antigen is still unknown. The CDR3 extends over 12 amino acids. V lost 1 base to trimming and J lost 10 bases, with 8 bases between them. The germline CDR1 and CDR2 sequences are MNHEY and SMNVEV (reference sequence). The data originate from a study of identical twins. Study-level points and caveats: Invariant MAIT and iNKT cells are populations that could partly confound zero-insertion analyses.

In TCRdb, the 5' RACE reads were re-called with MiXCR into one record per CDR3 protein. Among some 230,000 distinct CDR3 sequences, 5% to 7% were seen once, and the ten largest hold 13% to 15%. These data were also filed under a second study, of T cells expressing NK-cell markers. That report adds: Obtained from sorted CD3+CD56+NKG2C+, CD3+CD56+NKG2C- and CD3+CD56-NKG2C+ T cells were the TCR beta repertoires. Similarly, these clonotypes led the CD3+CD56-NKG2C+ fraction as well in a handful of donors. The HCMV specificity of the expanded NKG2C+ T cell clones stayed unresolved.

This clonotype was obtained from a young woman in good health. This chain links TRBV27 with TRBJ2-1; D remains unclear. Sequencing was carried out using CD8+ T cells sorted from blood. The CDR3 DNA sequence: TGTGCCAGCAGTTTATTTGGGGAAGAGCAGTTCTTC. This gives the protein CASSLFGEEQFF.